Sequencing of this T cell receptor beta chain was carried out in a study of Ad26.COV2.S vaccination and SARS-CoV-2 variants. General observations from the study: Spike-specific TCR breadth was greater after Ad26.COV2.S than placebo. People who got the vaccine or the placebo had similar non-spike TCR breadth. Post-vaccination breadth of spike-specific CD8+ and CD4+ T cell responses was reportedly substantial.

About this clone: Its antigen is as yet unknown.

Sequencing was performed with immunoSEQ multiplex PCR; in TCRdb, only in-frame clones are kept and a portion is missing. The table records roughly 150,000 clones, 80% to 90% of them present only once. Looked up from germline, CDR1 is SGHVS and CDR2 is FNYEAQ. Trimming stripped 2 bases from V and 2 bases from J, with 9 bases between. The CDR3 spans 14 residues. The source is a human donor who had recovered from COVID-19. This material consisted of peripheral blood, taken after recovery from COVID-19. The chain recombines TRBV7-6 with TRBJ1-1; D gene uncertain. The CDR3 spells CASSLRAFNTEAFF. The CDR3 nucleotides read TGTGCCAGCAGCTTAAGGGCATTCAACACTGAAGCTTTCTTT.